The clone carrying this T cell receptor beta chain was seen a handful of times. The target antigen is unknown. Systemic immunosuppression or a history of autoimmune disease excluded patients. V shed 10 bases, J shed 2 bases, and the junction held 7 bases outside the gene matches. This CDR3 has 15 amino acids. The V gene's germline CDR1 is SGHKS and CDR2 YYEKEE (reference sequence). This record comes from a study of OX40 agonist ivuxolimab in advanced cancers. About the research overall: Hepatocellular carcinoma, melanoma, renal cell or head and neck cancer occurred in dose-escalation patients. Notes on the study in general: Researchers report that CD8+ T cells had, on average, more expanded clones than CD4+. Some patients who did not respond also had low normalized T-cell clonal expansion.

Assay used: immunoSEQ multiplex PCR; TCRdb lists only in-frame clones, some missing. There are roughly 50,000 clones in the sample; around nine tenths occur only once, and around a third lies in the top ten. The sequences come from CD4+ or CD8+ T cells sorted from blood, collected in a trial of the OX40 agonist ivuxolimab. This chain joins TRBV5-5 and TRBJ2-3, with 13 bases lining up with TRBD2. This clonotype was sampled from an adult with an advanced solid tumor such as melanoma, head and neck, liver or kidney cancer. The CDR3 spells CAGGTSGTTTDTQYF. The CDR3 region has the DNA TGTGCCGGCGGGACTAGCGGGACTACCACAGATACGCAGTATTTT. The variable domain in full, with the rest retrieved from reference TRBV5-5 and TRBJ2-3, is DAGVTQSPTHLIKTRGQQVTLRCSPISGHKSVSWYQQVLGQGPQFIFQYYEKEERGRGNFPDRFSARQFPNYSSELNVNALLLGDSALYLCAGGTSGTTTDTQYFGPGTRLTVL.